This TCR beta chain was captured in a study of cytomegalovirus exposure and HLA in healthy donors. On the study more broadly: A data release that came early held around 85 million unique TCRs from HLA-typed donors. Overall study findings and caveats: A previous analysis found most TCR beta V segments productive roughly 87% or roughly 30% of the time.

Details on this clone: The antigen is not known.

The PCR used 60 Vbeta and 13 Jbeta primers. Data came from immunoSEQ multiplex PCR; TCRdb stores just in-frame clones and leaves some out. The sample has about 41,000 clones. Sequenced: PBMCs. This TCR came from a man under 40 in good health and CMV-seronegative.

The CDR3 here is CASSLTGGPVVNEQFF. In nucleotides, the CDR3 is TGTGCCAGCAGCTTGACGGGAGGGCCCGTTGTCAATGAGCAGTTCTTC. The rearrangement joins TRBV7-8 to TRBJ2-1; 8 bases line up with TRBD2. Germline values: CDR1 SGHVS, CDR2 FQNEAQ. V lost 3 bases to trimming and J lost 6 bases; unmatched junction nucleotides: 10. The CDR3 sequence is 16 residues long.